The entry that follows covers one T cell receptor beta chain sequence. These data come from a study of human T cells and chemical hapten exposure. CDR3 size: 14 residues. V was cut by 0 bases and J by 6 bases, with 9 bases left in between. For the library, individual cDNA molecules each received unique molecular identifiers. TCRdb re-derived calls from the RACE reads in MiXCR, one entry per CDR3 protein. The sample carries some 200,000 distinct CDR3 sequences, 25% to 30% recorded once. Time point of the sample: pre-sensitization, week 0. Documented treatment: therapeutic diphenylcyclopropenone sensitization with weekly scalp DPC.

V is TRBV12-3 or TRBV12-4 and J is TRBJ1-5; a possible D gene is TRBD1 (5 bases). The receptor was isolated from a woman aged 25 to 39 with alopecia areata. Some clones in this sample may be carry-over from other donors' samples. Source: whole blood, taken in connection with sensitization to the hapten diphenylcyclopropenone (DPC). The CDR3 spells CASSLATGGQPQHF. CDR3 DNA sequence: TGTGCCAGCAGTTTAGCCACAGGAGGTCAGCCCCAGCATTTT.